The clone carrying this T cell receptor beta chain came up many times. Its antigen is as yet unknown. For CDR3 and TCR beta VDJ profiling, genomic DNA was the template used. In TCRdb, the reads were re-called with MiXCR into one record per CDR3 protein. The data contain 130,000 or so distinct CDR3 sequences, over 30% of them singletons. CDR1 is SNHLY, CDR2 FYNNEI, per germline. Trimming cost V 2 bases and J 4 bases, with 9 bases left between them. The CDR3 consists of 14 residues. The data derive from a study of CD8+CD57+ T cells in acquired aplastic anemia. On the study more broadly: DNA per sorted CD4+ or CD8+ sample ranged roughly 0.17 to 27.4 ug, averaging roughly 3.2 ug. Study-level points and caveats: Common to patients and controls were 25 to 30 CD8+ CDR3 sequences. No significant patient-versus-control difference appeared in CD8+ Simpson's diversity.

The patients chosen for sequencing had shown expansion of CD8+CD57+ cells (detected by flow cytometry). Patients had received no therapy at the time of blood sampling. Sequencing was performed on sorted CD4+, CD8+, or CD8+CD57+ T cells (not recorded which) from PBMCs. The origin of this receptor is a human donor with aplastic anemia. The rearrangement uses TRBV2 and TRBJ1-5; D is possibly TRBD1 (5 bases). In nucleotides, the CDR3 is TGTGCCAGCAGTGAATCTAACAGGAATCAGCCCCAGCATTTT. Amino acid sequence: CASSESNRNQPQHF.